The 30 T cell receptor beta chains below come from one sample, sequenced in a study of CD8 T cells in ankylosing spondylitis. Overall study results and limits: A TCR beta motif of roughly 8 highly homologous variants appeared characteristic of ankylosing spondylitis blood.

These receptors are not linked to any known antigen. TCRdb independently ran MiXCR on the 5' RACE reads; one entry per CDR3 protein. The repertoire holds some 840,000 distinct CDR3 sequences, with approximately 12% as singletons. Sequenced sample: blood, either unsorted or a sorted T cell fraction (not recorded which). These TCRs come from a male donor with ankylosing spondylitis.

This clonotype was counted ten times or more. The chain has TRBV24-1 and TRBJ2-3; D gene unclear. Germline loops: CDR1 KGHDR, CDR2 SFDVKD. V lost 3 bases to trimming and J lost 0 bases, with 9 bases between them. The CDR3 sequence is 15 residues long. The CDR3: CATSDPGPSTDTQYF. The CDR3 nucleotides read TGTGCCACCAGTGATCCGGGTCCCAGCACAGATACGCAGTATTTT.

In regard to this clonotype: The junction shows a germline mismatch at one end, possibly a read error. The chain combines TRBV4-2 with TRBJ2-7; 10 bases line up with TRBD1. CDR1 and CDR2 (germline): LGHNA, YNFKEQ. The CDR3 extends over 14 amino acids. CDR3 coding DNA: TGTGACAGCAGCCTGGGACAGGGGTCCTACGAGCAGTACTTC. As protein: CDSSLGQGSYEQYF.

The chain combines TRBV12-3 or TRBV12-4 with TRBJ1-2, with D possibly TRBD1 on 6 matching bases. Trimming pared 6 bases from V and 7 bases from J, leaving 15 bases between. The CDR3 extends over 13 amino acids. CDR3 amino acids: CASSDTGYGGYTF. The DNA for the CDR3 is TGTGCCAGCAGCGACACAGGGTATGGTGGCTACACCTTC.

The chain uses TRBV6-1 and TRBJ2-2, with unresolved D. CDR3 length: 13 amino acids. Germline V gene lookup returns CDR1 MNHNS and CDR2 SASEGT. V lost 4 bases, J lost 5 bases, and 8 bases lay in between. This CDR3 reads CASSVIQTGELFF. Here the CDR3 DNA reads TGTGCCAGCAGTGTCATACAGACCGGGGAGCTGTTTTTT.

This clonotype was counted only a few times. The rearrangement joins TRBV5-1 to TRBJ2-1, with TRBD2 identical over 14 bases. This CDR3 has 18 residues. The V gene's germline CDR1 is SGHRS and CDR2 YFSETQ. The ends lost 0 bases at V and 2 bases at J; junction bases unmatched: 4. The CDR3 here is CASSLAGTSGGAYNEQFF. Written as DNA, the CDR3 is TGCGCCAGCAGCTTGGCCGGGACTAGCGGGGGCGCCTACAATGAGCAGTTCTTC.

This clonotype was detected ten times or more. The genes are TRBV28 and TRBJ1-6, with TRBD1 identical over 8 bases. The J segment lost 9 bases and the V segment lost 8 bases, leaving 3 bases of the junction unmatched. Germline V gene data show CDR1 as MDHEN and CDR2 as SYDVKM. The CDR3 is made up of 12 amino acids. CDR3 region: CASRTGSSPLHF. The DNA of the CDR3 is TGTGCCAGCCGGACAGGGTCTTCACCCCTCCACTTT. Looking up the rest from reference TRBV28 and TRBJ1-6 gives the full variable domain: DVKVTQSSRYLVKRTGEKVFLECVQDMDHENMFWYRQDPGLGLRLIYFSYDVKMKEKGDIPEGYSVSREKKERFSLILESASTNQTSMYLCASRTGSSPLHFGNGTRLTVT.

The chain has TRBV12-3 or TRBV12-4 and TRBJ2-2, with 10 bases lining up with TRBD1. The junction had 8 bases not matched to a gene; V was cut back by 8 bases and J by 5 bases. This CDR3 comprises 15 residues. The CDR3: CASPSGTGETGELFF. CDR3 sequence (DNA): TGTGCCAGCCCCTCCGGGACAGGGGAAACCGGGGAGCTGTTTTTT.

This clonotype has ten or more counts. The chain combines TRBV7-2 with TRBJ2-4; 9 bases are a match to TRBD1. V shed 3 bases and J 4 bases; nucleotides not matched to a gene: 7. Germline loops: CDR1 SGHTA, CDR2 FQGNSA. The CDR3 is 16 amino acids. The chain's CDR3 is CASSLTRTGVKNIQYF. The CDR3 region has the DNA TGTGCCAGCAGCTTGACCCGGACAGGGGTTAAAAACATTCAGTACTTC. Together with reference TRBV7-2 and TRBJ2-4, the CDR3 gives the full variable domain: GAGVSQSPSNKVTEKGKDVELRCDPISGHTALYWYRQSLGQGLEFLIYFQGNSAPDKSGLPSDRFSAERTGGSVSTLTIQRTQQEDSAVYLCASSLTRTGVKNIQYFGAGTRLSVL.

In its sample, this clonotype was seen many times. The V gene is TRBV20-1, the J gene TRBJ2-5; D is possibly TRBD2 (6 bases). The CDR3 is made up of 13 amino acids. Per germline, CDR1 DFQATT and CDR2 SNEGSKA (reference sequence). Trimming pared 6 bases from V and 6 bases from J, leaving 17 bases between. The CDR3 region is CSATWAGRKTQYF. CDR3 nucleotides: TGCAGTGCGACCTGGGCAGGGAGGAAGACCCAGTACTTC.

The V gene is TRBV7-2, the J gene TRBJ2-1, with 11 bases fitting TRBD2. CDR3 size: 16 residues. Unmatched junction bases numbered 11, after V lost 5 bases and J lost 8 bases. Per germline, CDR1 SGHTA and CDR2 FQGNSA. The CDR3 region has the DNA TGTGCCAGCAGCCCAACCCGACTAGCGGGATTCTATGAGCAGTTCTTC. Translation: CASSPTRLAGFYEQFF.

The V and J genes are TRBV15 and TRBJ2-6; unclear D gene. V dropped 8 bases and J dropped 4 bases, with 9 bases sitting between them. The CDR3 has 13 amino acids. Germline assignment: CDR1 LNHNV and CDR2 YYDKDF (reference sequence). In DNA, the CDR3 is TGTGCCACCGTAAGGTCCGGGGCCAACGTCCTGACTTTC. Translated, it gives CATVRSGANVLTF.

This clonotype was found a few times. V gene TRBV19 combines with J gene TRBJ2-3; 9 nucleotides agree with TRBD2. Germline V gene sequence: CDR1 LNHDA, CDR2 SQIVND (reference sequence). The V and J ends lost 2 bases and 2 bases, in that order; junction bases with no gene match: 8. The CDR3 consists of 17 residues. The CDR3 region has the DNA TGTGCCAGTAGTATATCTAGCGGGACAACTTCCACAGATACGCAGTATTTT. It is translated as CASSISSGTTSTDTQYF.

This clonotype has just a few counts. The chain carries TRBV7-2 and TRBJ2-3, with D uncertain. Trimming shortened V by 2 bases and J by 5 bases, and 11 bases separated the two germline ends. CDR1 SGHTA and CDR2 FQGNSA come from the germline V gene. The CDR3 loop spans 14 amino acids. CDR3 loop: CASSLLGGEDTQYF. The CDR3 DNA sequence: TGTGCCAGCAGCTTACTAGGTGGAGAAGATACGCAGTATTTT.

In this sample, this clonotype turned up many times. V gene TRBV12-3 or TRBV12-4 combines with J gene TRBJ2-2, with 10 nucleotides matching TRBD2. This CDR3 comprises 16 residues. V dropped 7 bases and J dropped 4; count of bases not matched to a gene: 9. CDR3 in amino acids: CASTPLAGVATGELFF. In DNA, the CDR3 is TGTGCCAGCACCCCTCTAGCGGGAGTCGCCACCGGGGAGCTGTTTTTT.

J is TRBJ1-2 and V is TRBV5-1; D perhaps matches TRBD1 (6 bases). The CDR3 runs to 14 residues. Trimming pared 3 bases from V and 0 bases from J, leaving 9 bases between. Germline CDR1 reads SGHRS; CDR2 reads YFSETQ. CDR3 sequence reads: CASSYTGSNYGYTF. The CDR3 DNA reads TGCGCCAGCAGCTACACAGGGTCTAACTATGGCTACACCTTC.

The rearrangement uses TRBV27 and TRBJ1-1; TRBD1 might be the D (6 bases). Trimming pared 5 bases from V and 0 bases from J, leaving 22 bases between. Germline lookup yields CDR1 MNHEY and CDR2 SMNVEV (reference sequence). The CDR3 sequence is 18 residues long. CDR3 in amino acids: CASSSNRELKGVNTEAFF. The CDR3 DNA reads TGTGCCAGCAGTAGTAACAGGGAACTGAAGGGGGTGAACACTGAAGCTTTCTTT.

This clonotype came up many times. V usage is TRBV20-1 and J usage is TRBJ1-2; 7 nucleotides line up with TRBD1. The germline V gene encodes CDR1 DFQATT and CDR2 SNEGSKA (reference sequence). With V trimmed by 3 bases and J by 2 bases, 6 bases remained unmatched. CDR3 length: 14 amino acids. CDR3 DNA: TGCAGTGCTAGGGTATCACAGGGGAACTATGGCTACACCTTC. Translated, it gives CSARVSQGNYGYTF.

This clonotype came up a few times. CDR3 DNA sequence: TGTGCCAGCAGCCTAACATTCAGTCGGGAGCATCAAAACATTCAGTACTTC. Protein sequence: CASSLTFSREHQNIQYF. The chain carries TRBV7-2 and TRBJ2-4; the D gene is possibly TRBD2 (6 bases). The CDR3 spans 17 residues. Between the trimmed V and J ends, which lost 5 bases and 5 bases, there was a span of 22 bases. Germline CDR1 SGHTA, CDR2 FQGNSA.

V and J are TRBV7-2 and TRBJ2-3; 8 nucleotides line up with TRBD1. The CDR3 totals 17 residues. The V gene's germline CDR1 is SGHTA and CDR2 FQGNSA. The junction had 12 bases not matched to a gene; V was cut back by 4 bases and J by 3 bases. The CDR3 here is CASSSPLWTGRTDTQYF. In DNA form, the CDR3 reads TGTGCCAGCAGCTCTCCTCTCTGGACAGGGAGGACAGATACGCAGTATTTT.

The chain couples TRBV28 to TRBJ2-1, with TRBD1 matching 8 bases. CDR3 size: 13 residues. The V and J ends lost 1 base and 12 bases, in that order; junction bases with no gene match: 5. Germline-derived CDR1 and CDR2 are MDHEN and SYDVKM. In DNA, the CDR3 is TGTGCCAGCAGTTTATTCGACAGGGGTGGGCAGTTCTTC. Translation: CASSLFDRGGQFF.

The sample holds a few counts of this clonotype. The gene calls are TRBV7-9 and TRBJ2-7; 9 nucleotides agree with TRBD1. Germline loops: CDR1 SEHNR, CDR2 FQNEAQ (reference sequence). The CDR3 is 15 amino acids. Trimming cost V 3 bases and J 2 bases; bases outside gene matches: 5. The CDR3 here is CASSFWDRATYEQYF. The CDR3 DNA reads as TGTGCCAGCAGCTTTTGGGACAGGGCAACCTACGAGCAGTACTTC.

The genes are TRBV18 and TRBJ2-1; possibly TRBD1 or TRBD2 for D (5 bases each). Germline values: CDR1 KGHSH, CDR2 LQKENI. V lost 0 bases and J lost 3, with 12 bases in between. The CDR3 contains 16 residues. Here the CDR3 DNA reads TGTGCCAGCTCACCACCTATCGGGACGGACTACAATGAGCAGTTCTTC. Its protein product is CASSPPIGTDYNEQFF.

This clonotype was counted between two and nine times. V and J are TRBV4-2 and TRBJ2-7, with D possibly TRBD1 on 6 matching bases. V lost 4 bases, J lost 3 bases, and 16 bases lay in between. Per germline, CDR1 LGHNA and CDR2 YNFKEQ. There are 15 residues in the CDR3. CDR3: CASSRGTREDYEQYF. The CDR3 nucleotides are TGTGCCAGCAGCCGAGGGACAAGGGAAGACTACGAGCAGTACTTC.

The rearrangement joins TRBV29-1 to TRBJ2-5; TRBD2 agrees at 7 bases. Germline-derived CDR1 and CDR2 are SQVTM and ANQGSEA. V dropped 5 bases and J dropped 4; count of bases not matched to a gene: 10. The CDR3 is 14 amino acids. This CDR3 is CSVLPGPGGETQYF. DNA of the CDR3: TGCAGCGTTTTGCCGGGGCCGGGGGGAGAGACCCAGTACTTC.

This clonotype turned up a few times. The CDR3 region is CSVARTKETQYF. The CDR3 coding sequence is TGCAGCGTTGCCAGGACAAAAGAGACCCAGTACTTC. The chain recombines TRBV29-1 with TRBJ2-5; TRBD1 is a possible D gene (5 bases). The CDR3 is 12 residues long. Germline values: CDR1 SQVTM, CDR2 ANQGSEA. V lost 4 bases, J lost 3 bases, and 9 bases lay in between.

The CDR3: CSARLDRGTETQYF. CDR3 coding DNA: TGCAGTGCTAGATTGGACAGGGGTACCGAGACCCAGTACTTC. This chain joins TRBV20-1 and TRBJ2-5, with 9 bases matching TRBD1. CDR3 size: 14 residues. Germline V gene sequence: CDR1 DFQATT, CDR2 SNEGSKA (reference sequence). V lost 2 bases and J lost 5; bases outside the gene matches: 6.

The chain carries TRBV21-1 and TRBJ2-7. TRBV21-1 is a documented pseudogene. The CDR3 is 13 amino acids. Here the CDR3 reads CASQTGTPYEQYF. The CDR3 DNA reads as TGTGCCAGCCAGACCGGGACCCCCTACGAGCAGTACTTC.

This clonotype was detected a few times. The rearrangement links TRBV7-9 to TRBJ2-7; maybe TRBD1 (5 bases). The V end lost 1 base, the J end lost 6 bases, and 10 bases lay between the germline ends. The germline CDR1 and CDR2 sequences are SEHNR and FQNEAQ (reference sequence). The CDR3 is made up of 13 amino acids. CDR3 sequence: CASSLVREGEQYF. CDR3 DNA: TGTGCCAGCAGCTTAGTCAGGGAAGGCGAGCAGTACTTC. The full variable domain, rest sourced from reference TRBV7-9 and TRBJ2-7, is DTGVSQNPRHKITKRGQNVTFRCDPISEHNRLYWYRQTLGQGPEFLTYFQNEAQLEKSRLLSDRFSAERPKGSFSTLEIQRTEQGDSAMYLCASSLVREGEQYFGPGTRLTVT.

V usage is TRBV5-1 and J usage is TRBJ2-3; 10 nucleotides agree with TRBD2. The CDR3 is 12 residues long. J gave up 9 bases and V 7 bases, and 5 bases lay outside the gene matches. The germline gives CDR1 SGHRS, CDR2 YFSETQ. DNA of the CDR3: TGCGCCAGCGGCCTAGCGGGAGACACGCAGTATTTT. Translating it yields CASGLAGDTQYF.

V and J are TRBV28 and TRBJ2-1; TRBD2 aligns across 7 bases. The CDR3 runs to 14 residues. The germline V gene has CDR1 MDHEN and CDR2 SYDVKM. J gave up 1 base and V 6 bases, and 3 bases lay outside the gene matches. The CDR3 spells CASRTSESYNEQFF. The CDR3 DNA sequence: TGTGCCAGCAGAACTAGCGAGTCCTACAATGAGCAGTTCTTC.